These 10 T cell receptor beta chains came from one sample sequenced in a study of cytomegalovirus exposure and HLA in healthy donors. Both 60 Vbeta primers and 13 Jbeta primers went into the PCR. Assay used: immunoSEQ multiplex PCR; TCRdb lists only in-frame clones, some missing. Of under 130,000 clones in the sample, around 70% are singletons; the top ten hold roughly 3.2%. What was sequenced was PBMCs. The receptors were sampled from a man in his thirties or forties in good health and CMV-seronegative.

The gene calls are TRBV27 and TRBJ2-7; 7 nucleotides align to TRBD1. Germline CDR1 MNHEY, CDR2 SMNVEV (reference sequence). V was pared by 3 bases and J by 2 bases, with 4 bases of the junction left unmatched. The CDR3 runs 14 residues. The CDR3 spells CASSLNRGPYEQYF. CDR3 bases: TGTGCCAGCAGTTTGAACAGGGGTCCCTACGAGCAGTACTTC.

The chain is built from TRBV6-4 and TRBJ2-7; 9 bases are a match to TRBD1. V trimming: 2 bases; J trimming: 5 bases; junction bases outside the gene matches: 10. The CDR3 covers 16 residues. Looked up from germline, CDR1 is MRHNA and CDR2 is SNTAGT. The CDR3 here is CASSDPDRGRWNEQYF. The CDR3 DNA sequence: TGTGCCAGCAGTGACCCGGACAGGGGAAGGTGGAACGAGCAGTACTTC.

This clone was recorded once. The CDR3 DNA follows: TGTGCCAGCAGCCGACAGGGGGTAGATTCACCCCTCCACTTT. Amino acids: CASSRQGVDSPLHF. This chain connects TRBV7-9 to TRBJ1-6; TRBD1 agrees at 9 bases. CDR3 length: 14 residues. Trimming cost V 5 bases and J 8 bases; bases outside gene matches: 4. CDR1 SEHNR and CDR2 FQNEAQ come from the germline V gene (reference sequence).

This clone was counted between two and nine times. The gene calls are TRBV28 and TRBJ1-2; 7 bases match TRBD1. Germline V gene lookup returns CDR1 MDHEN and CDR2 SYDVKM. This CDR3 region has 13 residues. J gave up 3 bases and V 10 bases, and 8 bases lay outside the gene matches. CDR3 sequence reads: CATILGTDYGYTF. CDR3 in DNA: TGTGCCACCATATTGGGGACAGACTATGGCTACACCTTC.

J is TRBJ1-5 and V is TRBV28; 8 positions agree with TRBD1. The junction had 7 bases not matched to a gene; V was cut back by 4 bases and J by 5 bases. The germline V gene has CDR1 MDHEN and CDR2 SYDVKM. The CDR3 length is 15 residues. CDR3 DNA sequence: TGTGCCAGCAGTTCCCCAGGGGGCGAGGATCAGCCCCAGCATTTT. Its protein is CASSSPGGEDQPQHF.

This clone occurred a few times. This chain uses TRBV7-9 with TRBJ2-5, with 7 bases fitting TRBD2. The CDR3 length is 15 residues. V was clipped by 1 base and J by 2 bases; unmatched bases: 4. Germline V gene lookup returns CDR1 SEHNR and CDR2 FQNEAQ (reference sequence). In DNA, the CDR3 is TGTGCCAGCAGCTTAGAAGTCGGGGGGCAAGAGACCCAGTACTTC. Translated, it gives CASSLEVGGQETQYF.

The chain joins TRBV11-2 to TRBJ1-1, with a tentative D call TRBD1 (5 bases). This CDR3 region has 15 residues. V lost 0 bases to trimming and J lost 5 bases, with 13 bases between them. Germline V gene data show CDR1 as SGHAT and CDR2 as FQNNGV. The CDR3 is CASSLEGRAGTEAFF. In DNA form, the CDR3 reads TGTGCCAGCAGCTTAGAAGGCAGGGCTGGGACTGAAGCTTTCTTT.

This chain connects TRBV27 to TRBJ2-7, with 11 bases identical to TRBD2. After removal of 11 bases from V and 8 bases from J, the junction contained 26 bases not matched to a gene. The CDR3 spans 18 residues. Looked up from germline, CDR1 is MNHEY and CDR2 is SMNVEV (reference sequence). The CDR3 spells CALVTDKIGTSGTSQQYF. CDR3 nucleotide sequence: TGTGCCCTCGTAACGGACAAAATTGGGACTAGCGGAACTAGTCAGCAGTACTTC.

J is TRBJ2-1 and V is TRBV7-9; 7 positions match TRBD2. This CDR3 spans 14 amino acids. The V gene's germline CDR1 is SEHNR and CDR2 FQNEAQ (reference sequence). V shed 5 bases, J shed 6 bases, and the junction held 7 bases outside the gene matches. The CDR3 DNA reads as TGTGCCAGCAGCCCTCCGGGAGGCCCCAATGAGCAGTTCTTC. This codes for CASSPPGGPNEQFF.

V and J are TRBV9 and TRBJ1-2; TRBD1 matches 7 bases. The CDR3 consists of 15 residues. In germline, CDR1 is SGDLS, CDR2 YYNGEE. V shed 1 base, J shed 3 bases, and the junction held 6 bases outside the gene matches. The CDR3 nucleotides are TGTGCCAGCAGCGTAAATGAGGGGGCCTACTATGGCTACACCTTC. Protein: CASSVNEGAYYGYTF.